This T cell receptor beta chain is drawn from a study of blood T cells in healthy people across ages. The authors ran a second PCR of about 7 to 11 cycles using a sample-barcoded 5' primer and a J-beta primer mix. MiXCR was run by TCRdb on the 5' RACE reads, yielding one entry per CDR3 protein. The sample contains about 570,000 distinct CDR3 sequences, roughly 28% of which appear only once. Donors were healthy Caucasian individuals from Russia aged about 6 to 100. The CDR3 spans 13 residues. Germline CDR1 is SGHRS and CDR2 is YFSETQ. The junction had 5 bases not matched to a gene; V was cut back by 3 bases and J by 6 bases.

Material for sequencing was blood. The chain couples TRBV5-1 to TRBJ1-2; 7 nucleotides agree with TRBD1. The sequence came from a woman in her 70s in good health. The CDR3 region is CASSSGGSDGYTF. The CDR3 region has the DNA TGCGCCAGCAGCTCAGGGGGTTCGGATGGCTACACCTTC.